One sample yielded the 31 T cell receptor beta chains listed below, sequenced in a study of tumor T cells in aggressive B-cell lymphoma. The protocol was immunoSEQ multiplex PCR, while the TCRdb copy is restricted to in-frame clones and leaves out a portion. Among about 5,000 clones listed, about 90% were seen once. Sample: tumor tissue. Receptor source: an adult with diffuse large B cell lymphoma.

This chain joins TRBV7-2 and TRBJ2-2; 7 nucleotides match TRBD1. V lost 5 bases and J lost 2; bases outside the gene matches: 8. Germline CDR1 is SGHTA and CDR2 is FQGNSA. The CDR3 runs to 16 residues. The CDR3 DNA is TGTGCCAGCAGCGTGTCCGGGACAGACAACACCGGGGAGCTGTTTTTT. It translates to CASSVSGTDNTGELFF.

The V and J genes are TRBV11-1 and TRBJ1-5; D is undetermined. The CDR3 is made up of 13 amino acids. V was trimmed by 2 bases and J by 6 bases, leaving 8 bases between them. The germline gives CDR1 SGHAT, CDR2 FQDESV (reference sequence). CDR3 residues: CASSLRGGQPQHF. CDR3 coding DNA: TGTGCCAGCAGCTTACGAGGTGGTCAGCCCCAGCATTTT.

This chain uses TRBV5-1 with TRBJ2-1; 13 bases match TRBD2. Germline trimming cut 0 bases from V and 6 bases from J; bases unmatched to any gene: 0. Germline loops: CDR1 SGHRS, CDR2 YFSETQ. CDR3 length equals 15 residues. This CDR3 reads CASSLGLAGGNEQFF. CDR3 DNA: TGCGCCAGCAGCTTGGGACTAGCGGGGGGCAATGAGCAGTTCTTC.

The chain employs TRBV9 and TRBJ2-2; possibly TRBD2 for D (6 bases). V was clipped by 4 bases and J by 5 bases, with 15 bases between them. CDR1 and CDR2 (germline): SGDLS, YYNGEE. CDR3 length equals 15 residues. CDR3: CASSRGTLGTGELFF. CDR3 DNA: TGTGCCAGCAGCCGCGGGACGCTTGGGACCGGGGAGCTGTTTTTT.

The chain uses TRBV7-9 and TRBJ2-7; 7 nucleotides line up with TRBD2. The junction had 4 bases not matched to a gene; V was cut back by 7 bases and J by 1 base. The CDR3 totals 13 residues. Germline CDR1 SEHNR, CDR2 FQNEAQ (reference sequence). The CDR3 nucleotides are TGTGCCAGCACCATCGGGGGGTCCTACGAGCAGTACTTC. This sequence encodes CASTIGGSYEQYF.

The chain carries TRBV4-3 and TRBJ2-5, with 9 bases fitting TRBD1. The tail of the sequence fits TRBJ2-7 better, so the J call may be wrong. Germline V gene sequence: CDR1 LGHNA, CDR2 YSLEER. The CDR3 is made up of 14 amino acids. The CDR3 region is CASSQTGGPYEQYF. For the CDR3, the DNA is TGCGCCAGCAGCCAAACAGGGGGCCCCTACGAGCAGTACTTC.

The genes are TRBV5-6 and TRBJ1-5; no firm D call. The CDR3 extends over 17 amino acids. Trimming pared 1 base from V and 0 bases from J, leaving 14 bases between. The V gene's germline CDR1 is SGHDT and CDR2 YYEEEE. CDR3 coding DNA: TGTGCCAGCAGCTTGTCTGAGTTCCCGTATAGCAATCAGCCCCAGCATTTT. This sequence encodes CASSLSEFPYSNQPQHF.

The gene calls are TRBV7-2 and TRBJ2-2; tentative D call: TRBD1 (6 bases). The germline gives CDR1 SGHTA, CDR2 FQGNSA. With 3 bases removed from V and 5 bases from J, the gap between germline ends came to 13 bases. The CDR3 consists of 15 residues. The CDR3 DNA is TGTGCCAGCAGCTTGAGGGGGTGGGTAACCGGGGAGCTGTTTTTT. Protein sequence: CASSLRGWVTGELFF.

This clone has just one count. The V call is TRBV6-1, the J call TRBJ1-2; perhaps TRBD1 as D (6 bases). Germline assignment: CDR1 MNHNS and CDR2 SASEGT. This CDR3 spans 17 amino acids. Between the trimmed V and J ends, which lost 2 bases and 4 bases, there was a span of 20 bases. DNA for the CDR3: TGTGCCAGCAGTGAACTTACCGGGACAAAGTGGGGCTATGGCTACACCTTC. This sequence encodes CASSELTGTKWGYGYTF.

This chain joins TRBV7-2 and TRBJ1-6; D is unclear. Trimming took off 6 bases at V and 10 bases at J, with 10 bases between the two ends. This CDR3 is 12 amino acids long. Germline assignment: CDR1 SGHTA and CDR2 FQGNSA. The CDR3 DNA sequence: TGTGCCAGCAGTCCATTCGGGTCACCCCTCCACTTT. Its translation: CASSPFGSPLHF. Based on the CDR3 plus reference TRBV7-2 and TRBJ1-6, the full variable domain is GAGVSQSPSNKVTEKGKDVELRCDPISGHTALYWYRQSLGQGLEFLIYFQGNSAPDKSGLPSDRFSAERTGGSVSTLTIQRTQQEDSAVYLCASSPFGSPLHFGNGTRLTVT.

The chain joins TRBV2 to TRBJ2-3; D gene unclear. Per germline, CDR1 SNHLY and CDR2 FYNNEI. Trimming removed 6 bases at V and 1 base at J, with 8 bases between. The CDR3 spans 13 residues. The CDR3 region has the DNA TGTGCCAGCAGCCGAACACGCACAGATACGCAGTATTTT. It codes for CASSRTRTDTQYF.

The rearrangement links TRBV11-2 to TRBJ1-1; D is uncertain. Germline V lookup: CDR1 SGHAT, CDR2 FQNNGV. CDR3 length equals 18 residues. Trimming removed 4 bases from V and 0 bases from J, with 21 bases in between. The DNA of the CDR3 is TGTGCCAGCAGCTCAGAGGAGCGATCCGGTTTGGTGAACACTGAAGCTTTCTTT. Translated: CASSSEERSGLVNTEAFF.

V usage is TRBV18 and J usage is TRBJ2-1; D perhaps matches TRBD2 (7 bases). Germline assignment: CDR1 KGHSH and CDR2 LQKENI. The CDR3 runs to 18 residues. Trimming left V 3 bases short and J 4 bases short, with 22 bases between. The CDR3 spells CASSPWGPGRASYNEQFF. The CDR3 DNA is TGTGCCAGCTCACCGTGGGGGCCGGGGAGGGCCTCATACAATGAGCAGTTCTTC.

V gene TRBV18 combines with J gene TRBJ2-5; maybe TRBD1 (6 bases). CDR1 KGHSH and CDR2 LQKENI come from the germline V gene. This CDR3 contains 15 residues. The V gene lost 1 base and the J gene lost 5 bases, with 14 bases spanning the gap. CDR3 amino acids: CASSPQQGPEETQYF. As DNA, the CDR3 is TGTGCCAGCTCACCACAACAGGGTCCGGAGGAGACCCAGTACTTC.

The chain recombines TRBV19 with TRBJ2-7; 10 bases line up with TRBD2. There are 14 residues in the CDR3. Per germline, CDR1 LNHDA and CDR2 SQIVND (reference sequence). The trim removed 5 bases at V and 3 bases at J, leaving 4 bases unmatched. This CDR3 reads CASSGWTSGYEQYF. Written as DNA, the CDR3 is TGTGCCAGTAGTGGTTGGACTAGCGGCTACGAGCAGTACTTC.

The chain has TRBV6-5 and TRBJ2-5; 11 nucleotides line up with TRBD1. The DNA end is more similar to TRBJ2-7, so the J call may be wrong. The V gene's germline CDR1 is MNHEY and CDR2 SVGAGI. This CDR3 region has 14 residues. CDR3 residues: CASRGTGGSYEQYF. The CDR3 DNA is TGTGCCAGCAGGGGGACAGGGGGTTCCTACGAGCAGTACTTC.

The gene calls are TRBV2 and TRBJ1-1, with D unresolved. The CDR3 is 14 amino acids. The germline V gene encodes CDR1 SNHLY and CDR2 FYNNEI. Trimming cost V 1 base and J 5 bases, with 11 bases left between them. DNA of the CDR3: TGTGCCAGCAGTGAAGAAGGACGAGGGACTGAAGCTTTCTTT. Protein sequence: CASSEEGRGTEAFF.

CDR3 sequence reads: CASTAGLARNEQFF. The CDR3 DNA follows: TGTGCCAGCACCGCGGGACTAGCGAGGAATGAGCAGTTCTTC. The chain combines TRBV7-9 with TRBJ2-1, with 10 bases lining up with TRBD2. From germline, CDR1 is SEHNR and CDR2 FQNEAQ (reference sequence). The CDR3 is made up of 14 amino acids. With V trimmed by 7 bases and J by 7 bases, 7 bases remained unmatched.

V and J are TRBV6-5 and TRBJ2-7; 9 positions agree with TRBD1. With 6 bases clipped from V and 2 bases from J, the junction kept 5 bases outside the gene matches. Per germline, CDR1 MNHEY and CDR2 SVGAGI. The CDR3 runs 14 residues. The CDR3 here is CASRRGQGTYEQYF. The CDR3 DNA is TGTGCCAGCAGGCGAGGACAGGGGACCTACGAGCAGTACTTC.

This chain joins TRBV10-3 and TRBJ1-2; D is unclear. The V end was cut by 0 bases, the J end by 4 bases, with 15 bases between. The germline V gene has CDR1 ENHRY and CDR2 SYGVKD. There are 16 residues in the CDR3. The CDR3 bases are TGTGCCATCAGTGAGTCGAGGTCCATTGCGGCCTATGGCTACACCTTC. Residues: CAISESRSIAAYGYTF.

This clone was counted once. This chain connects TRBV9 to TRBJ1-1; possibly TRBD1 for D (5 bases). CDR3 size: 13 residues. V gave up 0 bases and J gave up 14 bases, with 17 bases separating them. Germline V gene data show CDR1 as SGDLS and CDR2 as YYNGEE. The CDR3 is CASSVGPRTRGFF. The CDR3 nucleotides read TGTGCCAGCAGCGTAGGTCCAAGGACTCGGGGGTTCTTT. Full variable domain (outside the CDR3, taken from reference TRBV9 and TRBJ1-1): DSGVTQTPKHLITATGQRVTLRCSPRSGDLSVYWYQQSLDQGLQFLIQYYNGEERAKGNILERFSAQQFPDLHSELNLSSLELGDSALYFCASSVGPRTRGFFGQGTRLTVV.

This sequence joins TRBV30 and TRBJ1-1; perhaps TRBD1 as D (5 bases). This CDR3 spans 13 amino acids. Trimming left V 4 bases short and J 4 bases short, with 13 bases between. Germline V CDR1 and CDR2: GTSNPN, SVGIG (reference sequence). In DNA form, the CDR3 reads TGTGCCTGGATGGGGCCGGAGACCACTGAAGCTTTCTTT. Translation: CAWMGPETTEAFF.

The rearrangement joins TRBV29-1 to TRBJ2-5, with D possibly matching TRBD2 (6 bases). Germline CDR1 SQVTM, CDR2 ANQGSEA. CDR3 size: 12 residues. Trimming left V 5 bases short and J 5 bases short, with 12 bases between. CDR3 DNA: TGCAGCGTTCTAGGAGGGCCTGAGACCCAGTACTTC. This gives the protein CSVLGGPETQYF.

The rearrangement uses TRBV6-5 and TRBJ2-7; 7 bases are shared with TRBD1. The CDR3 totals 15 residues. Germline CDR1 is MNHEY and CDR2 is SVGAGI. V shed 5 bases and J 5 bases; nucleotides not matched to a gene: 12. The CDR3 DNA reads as TGTGCCAGCAGTCCCCTCGACAGGGCGCCTAACGAGCAGTACTTC. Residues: CASSPLDRAPNEQYF.

The CDR3 region has the DNA TGTGCCAGCAGCTTGGAGGGAGGCTATGGCTACACCTTC. This sequence encodes CASSLEGGYGYTF. The chain carries TRBV5-6 and TRBJ1-2; D remains ambiguous. The CDR3 loop spans 13 amino acids. Germline V gene sequence: CDR1 SGHDT, CDR2 YYEEEE. V shed 0 bases and J shed 4 bases, with 7 bases lying between them.

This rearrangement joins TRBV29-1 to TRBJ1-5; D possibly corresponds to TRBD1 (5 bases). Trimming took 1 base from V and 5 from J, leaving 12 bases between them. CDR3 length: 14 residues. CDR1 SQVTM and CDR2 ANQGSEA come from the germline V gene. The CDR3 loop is CSVEVGGSDQPQHF. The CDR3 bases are TGCAGCGTTGAAGTCGGGGGTAGTGATCAGCCCCAGCATTTT.

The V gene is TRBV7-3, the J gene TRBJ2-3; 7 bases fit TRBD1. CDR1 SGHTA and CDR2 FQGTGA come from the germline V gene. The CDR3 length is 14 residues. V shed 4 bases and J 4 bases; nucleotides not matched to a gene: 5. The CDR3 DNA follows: TGTGCCAGCAGCTCCGACAGGGCGGCAGATACGCAGTATTTT. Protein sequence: CASSSDRAADTQYF.

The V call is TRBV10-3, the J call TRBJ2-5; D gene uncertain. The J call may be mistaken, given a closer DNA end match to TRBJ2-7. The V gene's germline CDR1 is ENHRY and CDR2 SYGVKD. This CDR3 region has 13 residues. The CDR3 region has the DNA TGTGCCATCAGTGAGTGGCAGGATTACGAGCAGTACTTC. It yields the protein CAISEWQDYEQYF.

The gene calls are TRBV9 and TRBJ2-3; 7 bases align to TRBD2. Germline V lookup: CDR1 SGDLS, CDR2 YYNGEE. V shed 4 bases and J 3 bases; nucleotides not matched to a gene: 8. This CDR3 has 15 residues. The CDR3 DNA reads TGTGCCAGCAGCCCATCCGCGCGGGAGACAGATACGCAGTATTTT. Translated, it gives CASSPSARETDTQYF. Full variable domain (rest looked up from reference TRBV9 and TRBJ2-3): DSGVTQTPKHLITATGQRVTLRCSPRSGDLSVYWYQQSLDQGLQFLIQYYNGEERAKGNILERFSAQQFPDLHSELNLSSLELGDSALYFCASSPSARETDTQYFGPGTRLTVL.

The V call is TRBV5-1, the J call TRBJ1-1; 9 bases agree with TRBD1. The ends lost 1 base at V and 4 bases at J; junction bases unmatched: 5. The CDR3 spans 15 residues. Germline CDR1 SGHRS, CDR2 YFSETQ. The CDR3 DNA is TGCGCCAGCAGCTTGTCTGGACAGGGGAGCACTGAAGCTTTCTTT. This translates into CASSLSGQGSTEAFF.

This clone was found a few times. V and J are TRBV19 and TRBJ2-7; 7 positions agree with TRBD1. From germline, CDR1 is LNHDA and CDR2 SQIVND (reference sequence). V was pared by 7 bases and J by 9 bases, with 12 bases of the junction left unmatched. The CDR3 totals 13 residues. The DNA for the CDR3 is TGTGCCAGTATTGACTTAGACAGGGCCGGGCAGTACTTC. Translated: CASIDLDRAGQYF.